A single sample is the source of the 14 T cell receptor beta chains below, sequenced in a study of blood T cell repertoires in COVID-19. TCRdb keeps only in-frame clones here, not all; method: immunoSEQ multiplex PCR. The data show 200,000 to 250,000 clones, around 80% seen once. Sequenced: PBMCs or T cells enriched from blood (not recorded which). Every receptor here comes from a woman between 40 and 55 years old with acute COVID-19.

The chain couples TRBV6-2 or TRBV6-3 to TRBJ1-1; 9 bases fit TRBD1. This CDR3 is built from 13 residues. Unmatched junction bases numbered 5, after V lost 5 bases and J lost 7 bases. The germline V gene has CDR1 MNHEY and CDR2 SVGEGT. The CDR3 sequence: CASSETTGGEAFF. DNA of the CDR3: TGTGCCAGCAGTGAGACGACAGGGGGTGAAGCTTTCTTT.

Written as DNA, the CDR3 is TGTGCCAGTAGGTGGGGGGGGTTGGATAGCAATCAGCCCCAGCATTTT. This translates into CASRWGGLDSNQPQHF. The rearrangement joins TRBV19 to TRBJ1-5; a weak D match, TRBD1 (5 bases). In germline, CDR1 is LNHDA, CDR2 SQIVND (reference sequence). Trimming took off 6 bases at V and 0 bases at J, with 15 bases between the two ends. The CDR3 is made up of 16 amino acids.

V and J are TRBV5-1 and TRBJ2-1; the D gene is possibly TRBD2 (7 bases). V lost 7 bases, J lost 0 bases, and 14 bases lay in between. This CDR3 region has 15 residues. CDR1 and CDR2 (germline): SGHRS, YFSETQ. Here the CDR3 reads CASYKGGASYNEQFF. Written as DNA, the CDR3 is TGCGCCAGCTACAAGGGGGGGGCCTCCTACAATGAGCAGTTCTTC.

This rearrangement joins TRBV6-2 or TRBV6-3 to TRBJ2-1; 12 bases fit TRBD2. Germline assignment: CDR1 MNHEY and CDR2 SVGEGT. V was pared by 2 bases and J by 7 bases, with 9 bases of the junction left unmatched. CDR3 length equals 17 residues. The CDR3 is CASSYEQLAGGGNEQFF. DNA for the CDR3: TGTGCCAGCAGTTACGAACAACTAGCGGGAGGAGGGAATGAGCAGTTCTTC.

V is TRBV14 and J is TRBJ1-2; 9 bases fit TRBD1. With V trimmed by 0 bases and J by 4 bases, 6 bases remained unmatched. This CDR3 comprises 16 residues. Germline loops: CDR1 SGHDN, CDR2 FVKESK. CDR3 loop: CASSQDLGQGLYGYTF. CDR3 sequence (DNA): TGTGCCAGCAGCCAAGATCTGGGACAGGGACTCTATGGCTACACCTTC.

The chain is built from TRBV19 and TRBJ1-6, with 8 bases aligning to TRBD1. Germline trimming cut 4 bases from V and 9 bases from J; bases unmatched to any gene: 8. CDR1 is LNHDA and CDR2 is SQIVND in the germline V gene (reference sequence). The CDR3 runs 15 residues. CDR3 coding DNA: TGTGCCAGTAGTACCCGGACAGGGCCTCGTTCACCCCTCCACTTT. This gives the protein CASSTRTGPRSPLHF.

The chain is built from TRBV7-3 and TRBJ2-5; 13 nucleotides agree with TRBD2. J gave up 4 bases and V 5 bases, and 4 bases lay outside the gene matches. This CDR3 region has 15 residues. Per germline, CDR1 SGHTA and CDR2 FQGTGA. CDR3 residues: CASSPGLAGAETQYF. CDR3 bases: TGTGCCAGCAGCCCAGGACTAGCGGGAGCAGAGACCCAGTACTTC.

This clone was picked up a small number of times. This chain links TRBV9 with TRBJ2-1, with 9 bases lining up with TRBD2. Germline V gene data show CDR1 as SGDLS and CDR2 as YYNGEE. After removal of 4 bases from V and 4 bases from J, the junction contained 6 bases not matched to a gene. The CDR3 loop spans 15 amino acids. The CDR3 region is CASSTLSGGYNEQFF. DNA for the CDR3: TGTGCCAGCAGCACCCTTAGCGGGGGATACAATGAGCAGTTCTTC.

This clone was detected only once. V usage is TRBV9 and J usage is TRBJ2-3; D gene uncertain. The germline CDR1 and CDR2 sequences are SGDLS and YYNGEE. V was shortened by 5 bases and J by 3 bases, with 10 bases between the two germline ends. The CDR3 extends over 13 amino acids. CDR3 in DNA: TGTGCCAGCAGGGGCCGTTTTACAGATACGCAGTATTTT. The encoded protein is CASRGRFTDTQYF. Filled out from reference TRBV9 and TRBJ2-3, the complete variable domain reads DSGVTQTPKHLITATGQRVTLRCSPRSGDLSVYWYQQSLDQGLQFLIQYYNGEERAKGNILERFSAQQFPDLHSELNLSSLELGDSALYFCASRGRFTDTQYFGPGTRLTVL.

The chain couples TRBV28 to TRBJ1-1; D is unresolved. The length of the CDR3 is 13 residues. V was pared by 6 bases and J by 5 bases, with 13 bases between. Looked up from germline, CDR1 is MDHEN and CDR2 is SYDVKM. The CDR3 sequence is CASSHPGWTEAFF. Written as DNA, the CDR3 is TGTGCCAGCAGCCACCCGGGTTGGACTGAAGCTTTCTTT.

This rearrangement joins TRBV15 to TRBJ1-1; D remains unclear. The CDR3 has 16 residues. Germline assignment: CDR1 LNHNV and CDR2 YYDKDF (reference sequence). The germline V and J ends were trimmed by 0 bases and 3 bases, with 14 bases remaining between them. CDR3 residues: CATSRDRPREDTEAFF. CDR3 DNA: TGTGCCACCAGCAGAGATCGTCCCCGGGAGGACACTGAAGCTTTCTTT.

The table lists this clone with a few counts. The chain links TRBV30 to TRBJ1-2; 8 bases match TRBD1. The CDR3 runs 12 residues. With 8 bases clipped from V and 2 bases from J, the junction kept 4 bases outside the gene matches. Germline V lookup: CDR1 GTSNPN, CDR2 SVGIG (reference sequence). The CDR3 sequence: CAQQGVNYGYTF. CDR3 DNA: TGTGCCCAACAGGGGGTCAACTATGGCTACACCTTC. Using reference TRBV30 and TRBJ1-2 for the parts outside the CDR3, the full variable domain is SQTIHQWPATLVQPVGSPLSLECTVEGTSNPNLYWYRQAAGRGLQLLFYSVGIGQISSEVPQNLSASRPQDRQFILSSKKLLLSDSGFYLCAQQGVNYGYTFGSGTRLTVV.

The V and J genes are TRBV3-1 (or the pseudogene TRBV3-2) and TRBJ1-1; 7 nucleotides match TRBD1. CDR1 LGHDT and CDR2 YNNKEL come from the germline V gene (reference sequence). This CDR3 has 18 amino acids. V gave up 4 bases and J gave up 3 bases; unmatched junction bases: 17. The CDR3 sequence is CASSPLLIQGKRDTEAFF. The DNA for the CDR3 is TGTGCCAGCAGCCCTCTACTCATACAGGGGAAAAGGGACACTGAAGCTTTCTTT.

The rearrangement joins TRBV11-2 to TRBJ2-5, with 7 bases fitting TRBD2. Germline values: CDR1 SGHAT, CDR2 FQNNGV. This CDR3 has 17 residues. V trimming: 4 bases; J trimming: 5 bases; junction bases outside the gene matches: 16. In DNA, the CDR3 is TGTGCCAGCAGCTCCTTTGGGGGGGGGAGGTTAGGTGAGACCCAGTACTTC. Amino acids: CASSSFGGGRLGETQYF.